What follows are 5 T cell receptor beta chains derived from one specimen sequenced in a study of T cell responses to AZD1222 COVID-19 vaccine. Assay used: immunoSEQ multiplex PCR; TCRdb lists only in-frame clones, some missing. The sample shows around 120,000 clones, around 84% of them seen only once. The specimen was peripheral blood, collected 28 days after the second AZD1222 dose. The receptors stem from an adult who received the AZD1222 COVID-19 vaccine.

V usage is TRBV28 and J usage is TRBJ2-5, with D uncertain. The V gene's germline CDR1 is MDHEN and CDR2 SYDVKM. Trimming stripped 7 bases from V and 1 base from J, with 16 bases between. The CDR3 runs 15 residues. This CDR3 reads CASTPGSSTQETQYF. The CDR3 DNA is TGTGCCAGCACTCCAGGTTCCTCAACCCAAGAGACCCAGTACTTC. The full variable domain, its missing parts supplied by reference TRBV28 and TRBJ2-5, is DVKVTQSSRYLVKRTGEKVFLECVQDMDHENMFWYRQDPGLGLRLIYFSYDVKMKEKGDIPEGYSVSREKKERFSLILESASTNQTSMYLCASTPGSSTQETQYFGPGTRLLVL.

The V and J genes are TRBV24-1 and TRBJ2-7; D possibly corresponds to TRBD1 (5 bases). The CDR3 loop spans 16 amino acids. The germline gives CDR1 KGHDR, CDR2 SFDVKD. Deletions cut 2 bases from V and 5 bases from J, with 18 bases between. The CDR3 reads CATSDSTGRSFHEQYF. As DNA, the CDR3 is TGTGCCACCAGTGATTCAACAGGAAGGAGTTTCCACGAGCAGTACTTC.

V and J are TRBV6-5 and TRBJ1-2, with no clear D. The CDR3 sequence is 15 residues long. V was clipped by 7 bases and J by 4 bases, with 19 bases between them. Germline assignment: CDR1 MNHEY and CDR2 SVGAGI. As DNA, the CDR3 is TGTGCCAGCATAAAAATACCGGGCCCCCTCTATGGCTACACCTTC. Amino acid sequence: CASIKIPGPLYGYTF.

The chain is built from TRBV18 and TRBJ1-5; D gene ambiguous. Trimming shortened V by 3 bases and J by 5 bases, and 8 bases separated the two germline ends. The V gene's germline CDR1 is KGHSH and CDR2 LQKENI. The CDR3 loop spans 13 amino acids. DNA for the CDR3: TGTGCCAGCTCACCCGAAGGGCATCAGCCCCAGCATTTT. Its translation is CASSPEGHQPQHF.

The V and J genes are TRBV5-1 and TRBJ1-2; TRBD1 aligns across 10 bases. CDR1 is SGHRS, CDR2 YFSETQ, per germline. The V gene end was trimmed by 5 bases and the J gene end by 6 bases; junction bases not matched to a gene: 7. This CDR3 spans 14 amino acids. The CDR3 DNA reads as TGCGCCAGCAGAATCGGGACAGGGGTGGATGGCTACACCTTC. The encoded protein is CASRIGTGVDGYTF.